The 30 T cell receptor beta chains given below trace back to one sample, sequenced in a study of cytomegalovirus exposure and HLA in healthy donors. PCR employed 60 Vbeta and 13 Jbeta primers. Clones were read by immunoSEQ multiplex PCR, and TCRdb kept only the in-frame ones, dropping some. The data contain about 150,000 clones, roughly three quarters of them singletons. Sequencing used PBMCs. These receptors were collected from a young man in good health and CMV-seropositive.

This chain joins TRBV5-1 and TRBJ1-1, with a weak D call TRBD1 (5 bases). The CDR3 extends over 13 amino acids. CDR1 and CDR2 (germline): SGHRS, YFSETQ. V gave up 4 bases and J gave up 5 bases, with 12 bases separating them. CDR3: CASSVGTSTEAFF. CDR3 bases: TGCGCCAGCAGCGTAGGGACTTCAACTGAAGCTTTCTTT.

This chain links TRBV4-2 with TRBJ2-5; the match to TRBD2 covers 12 bases. The CDR3 covers 16 residues. The ends lost 0 bases at V and 4 bases at J; junction bases unmatched: 3. CDR1 is LGHNA, CDR2 YNFKEQ, per germline. CDR3 in amino acids: CASSQEGTSGLETQYF. CDR3 sequence (DNA): TGTGCCAGCAGCCAAGAGGGGACTAGCGGGTTAGAGACCCAGTACTTC.

The genes are TRBV9 and TRBJ1-5, with no clear D. The CDR3 contains 11 residues. The V gene lost 4 bases and the J gene lost 4 bases, with 3 bases spanning the gap. CDR1 and CDR2 from the germline V gene are SGDLS and YYNGEE. This chain's CDR3 is CASSYNQPQHF. As DNA, the CDR3 is TGTGCCAGCAGCTATAATCAGCCCCAGCATTTT.

The rearrangement joins TRBV9 to TRBJ1-2; no clear D. This CDR3 has 15 residues. Looked up from germline, CDR1 is SGDLS and CDR2 is YYNGEE. V gave up 4 bases and J gave up 3 bases, with 16 bases separating them. DNA of the CDR3: TGTGCCAGCAGCTCCCCGACGGGGTGGTACTATGGCTACACCTTC. Translated: CASSSPTGWYYGYTF.

This chain connects TRBV7-2 to TRBJ2-7; 7 bases line up with TRBD1. Germline loops: CDR1 SGHTA, CDR2 FQGNSA. With V trimmed by 6 bases and J by 3 bases, 5 bases remained unmatched. This CDR3 contains 13 residues. In nucleotides, the CDR3 is TGTGCCAGCAGGTTCCGGGACAGCTACGAGCAGTACTTC. This gives the protein CASRFRDSYEQYF.

The chain employs TRBV27 and TRBJ2-2, with 7 positions matching TRBD2. Germline CDR1 MNHEY, CDR2 SMNVEV (reference sequence). After removal of 3 bases from V and 2 bases from J, the junction contained 6 bases not matched to a gene. There are 16 residues in the CDR3. CDR3 sequence: CASSFRGRVNTGELFF. CDR3 bases: TGTGCCAGCAGTTTCCGAGGGAGGGTTAACACCGGGGAGCTGTTTTTT.

V and J are TRBV28 and TRBJ2-5, with 10 bases that match TRBD2. This CDR3 has 15 residues. Unmatched junction bases numbered 11, after V lost 2 bases and J lost 11 bases. Germline CDR1 reads MDHEN; CDR2 reads SYDVKM. The CDR3 sequence is CASSLKSGRAGEQYF. CDR3 coding DNA: TGTGCCAGCAGTTTAAAAAGCGGGAGGGCCGGGGAGCAGTACTTC. The full variable domain, with the rest looked up from reference TRBV28 and TRBJ2-5, is DVKVTQSSRYLVKRTGEKVFLECVQDMDHENMFWYRQDPGLGLRLIYFSYDVKMKEKGDIPEGYSVSREKKERFSLILESASTNQTSMYLCASSLKSGRAGEQYFGPGTRLLVL.

The chain couples TRBV4-2 to TRBJ2-1; D not resolved. The CDR3 is made up of 16 amino acids. Germline CDR1 reads LGHNA; CDR2 reads YNFKEQ. V shed 4 bases and J shed 0 bases, with 13 bases lying between them. CDR3 nucleotide sequence: TGTGCCAGCAGCCCCACGCCCTTGAGCTCCTACAATGAGCAGTTCTTC. This sequence encodes CASSPTPLSSYNEQFF.

The V call is TRBV5-6, the J call TRBJ2-5; perhaps TRBD2 as D (6 bases). The J call may be faulty, since TRBJ2-7 better matches the DNA end. CDR1 SGHDT and CDR2 YYEEEE come from the germline V gene. The CDR3 runs to 16 residues. The CDR3: CASSPEGGTGPYEQYF. As DNA, the CDR3 is TGTGCCAGCAGCCCGGAGGGCGGGACTGGACCCTACGAGCAGTACTTC.

The sample holds one count of this clone. The chain recombines TRBV4-2 with TRBJ2-1; D gene unclear. Trimming cost V 1 base and J 4 bases, with 8 bases left between them. Germline values: CDR1 LGHNA, CDR2 YNFKEQ. CDR3 length: 14 residues. The CDR3 DNA follows: TGTGCCAGCAGCCAAGGAGGCGAGTACAATGAGCAGTTCTTC. Translated, it gives CASSQGGEYNEQFF.

The V call is TRBV9, the J call TRBJ2-5; TRBD2 is a possible D gene (6 bases). From germline, CDR1 is SGDLS and CDR2 YYNGEE. This CDR3 is built from 16 residues. V was cut by 1 base and J by 7 bases, with 20 bases left in between. In nucleotides, the CDR3 is TGTGCCAGCAGCGTACTCGTGTTAGGAGGGAATGGGACCCAGTACTTC. It codes for CASSVLVLGGNGTQYF.

The chain is built from TRBV28 and TRBJ2-7, with D maybe TRBD1 (5 bases). From germline, CDR1 is MDHEN and CDR2 SYDVKM. The germline V and J ends were trimmed by 2 bases and 0 bases, with 8 bases remaining between them. The length of the CDR3 is 14 residues. DNA of the CDR3: TGTGCCAGCAGTTTACTCCAGGGCTCCTACGAGCAGTACTTC. Amino acids: CASSLLQGSYEQYF.

The rearrangement uses TRBV27 and TRBJ2-7; the D gene is possibly TRBD1 (6 bases). Germline V CDR1 and CDR2: MNHEY, SMNVEV (reference sequence). This CDR3 has 14 amino acids. V lost 6 bases and J 0 bases, leaving 12 bases between the germline ends. The CDR3 DNA is TGTGCCAGCAGCACCAAAGGGGGCTCCTACGAGCAGTACTTC. Protein sequence: CASSTKGGSYEQYF.

The genes are TRBV30 and TRBJ1-5; tentatively, D is TRBD1 (6 bases). The germline V gene has CDR1 GTSNPN and CDR2 SVGIG (reference sequence). The V end lost 3 bases, the J end lost 2 bases, and 20 bases lay between the germline ends. CDR3 length: 17 amino acids. CDR3 sequence reads: CAWSARGGINGNQPQHF. In DNA, the CDR3 is TGTGCCTGGAGCGCCCGGGGGGGCATTAACGGCAATCAGCCCCAGCATTTT.

This chain connects TRBV5-5 to TRBJ2-2, with D possibly being TRBD2 (6 bases). Germline CDR1 is SGHKS and CDR2 is YYEKEE (reference sequence). V was shortened by 4 bases and J by 3 bases, with 13 bases between the two germline ends. The CDR3 runs 15 residues. The CDR3 spells CASSTGEGDTGELFF. The CDR3 nucleotides read TGTGCCAGCAGCACGGGGGAAGGTGACACCGGGGAGCTGTTTTTT.

V and J are TRBV4-1 and TRBJ2-2, with D possibly TRBD1 on 5 matching bases. This CDR3 spans 14 amino acids. Germline V gives CDR1 MGHRA, CDR2 YSYEKL. Trimming took off 0 bases at V and 6 bases at J, with 8 bases between the two ends. CDR3 in DNA: TGCGCCAGCAGCCAAGAAGGGGTACCCGGGGAGCTGTTTTTT. This gives the protein CASSQEGVPGELFF.

The chain uses TRBV9 and TRBJ1-1; TRBD1 matches at 7 bases. The CDR3 is 15 amino acids. CDR1 SGDLS and CDR2 YYNGEE come from the germline V gene. The junction had 6 bases not matched to a gene; V was cut back by 0 bases and J by 4 bases. In DNA form, the CDR3 reads TGTGCCAGCAGCGTAGGAGACAGGGAAGGCACTGAAGCTTTCTTT. This gives the protein CASSVGDREGTEAFF.

This clone was observed a handful of times. J is TRBJ1-2 and V is TRBV6-6; 8 bases are a match to TRBD1. The V gene's germline CDR1 is MNHNY and CDR2 SVGAGI (reference sequence). The CDR3 length is 14 residues. J was trimmed by 6 bases and V by 5 bases; bases with no gene match: 8. DNA for the CDR3: TGTGCCAGCAGTCTCTCGGACAGGGCGAATGGCTACACCTTC. Its translation: CASSLSDRANGYTF.

The chain employs TRBV12-2 and TRBJ2-7; the table's D call TRBD2 went unverified against the DNA. TRBV12-2 is classified as a pseudogene. The CDR3 runs 16 residues. The CDR3 spells CASRSSRRGHLGEQYF. Here the CDR3 DNA reads TGTGCAAGTCGCTCAAGTCGGAGGGGCCACTTGGGCGAGCAGTACTTC.

This clone was detected only a few times. V gene TRBV28 combines with J gene TRBJ2-3; D is ambiguous. The CDR3 consists of 14 residues. V was shortened by 2 bases and J by 2 bases, with 8 bases between the two germline ends. In germline, CDR1 is MDHEN, CDR2 SYDVKM. The CDR3 protein is CASSLAFYTDTQYF. The CDR3 DNA sequence: TGTGCCAGCAGTTTAGCCTTCTACACAGATACGCAGTATTTT.

CDR3 sequence: CASSTPGTALHEQYF. CDR3 nucleotide sequence: TGTGCCAGCAGTACCCCCGGGACAGCTCTTCACGAGCAGTACTTC. The rearrangement uses TRBV28 and TRBJ2-7; 7 positions match TRBD1. V lost 5 bases, J lost 5 bases, and 12 bases stayed unmatched. The CDR3 runs 15 residues. In germline, CDR1 is MDHEN, CDR2 SYDVKM.

Turning to this clone: Compared with germline, one end of the junction differs, possibly owing to a read error. The V call is TRBV7-9, the J call TRBJ2-5; no reliable D call. The CDR3 consists of 12 residues. Germline V gives CDR1 SEHNR, CDR2 FQNEAQ (reference sequence). The CDR3 DNA reads as TGTTCCAGCAGCCGTAACCAAGAGACCCAGTACTTC. Protein product: CSSSRNQETQYF.

The chain uses TRBV10-2 and TRBJ2-1, with 7 bases identical to TRBD2. Germline CDR1 and CDR2: WSHSY and SAAADI. The CDR3 runs to 13 residues. With V trimmed by 5 bases and J by 6 bases, 4 bases remained unmatched. CDR3 protein: CASSMTSSNEQFF. CDR3 sequence (DNA): TGCGCCAGCAGTATGACTAGCTCCAATGAGCAGTTCTTC.

The chain uses TRBV18 and TRBJ1-4; D remains ambiguous. Trimming stripped 3 bases from V and 0 bases from J, with 5 bases between. The length of the CDR3 is 14 residues. Germline-derived CDR1 and CDR2 are KGHSH and LQKENI. The CDR3 sequence is CASSPFATNEKLFF. DNA of the CDR3: TGTGCCAGCTCACCCTTTGCAACTAATGAAAAACTGTTTTTT.

In DNA, the CDR3 is TGTGCCAGCAGCATTAGGTGGGACAGCTACGAGCAGTACTTC. This gives the protein CASSIRWDSYEQYF. This chain joins TRBV7-6 and TRBJ2-7; 7 bases fit TRBD1. V lost 5 bases, J lost 3 bases, and 7 bases stayed unmatched. Germline V gene sequence: CDR1 SGHVS, CDR2 FNYEAQ. CDR3 length: 14 residues.

The V gene is TRBV6-6, the J gene TRBJ2-1, with 9 bases lining up with TRBD1. Germline CDR1 and CDR2: MNHNY and SVGAGI (reference sequence). The CDR3 is 16 residues long. The junction had 6 bases not matched to a gene; V was cut back by 0 bases and J by 6 bases. The DNA of the CDR3 is TGTGCCAGCAGTTACTCGGGACAGGGTAATGTCAATGAGCAGTTCTTC. The encoded protein is CASSYSGQGNVNEQFF.

This chain connects TRBV20-1 to TRBJ2-7; 9 bases agree with TRBD2. Unmatched junction bases numbered 5, after V lost 5 bases and J lost 9 bases. The CDR3 spans 11 residues. The germline CDR1 and CDR2 sequences are DFQATT and SNEGSKA (reference sequence). CDR3 bases: TGCAGTGCTGGTAGCGGGAGCGGGCAGTACTTC. Protein: CSAGSGSGQYF.

The V call is TRBV7-6, the J call TRBJ2-7; 8 bases align to TRBD2. V shed 5 bases and J 3 bases; nucleotides not matched to a gene: 3. In germline, CDR1 is SGHVS, CDR2 FNYEAQ. This CDR3 has 13 residues. The CDR3 spells CASSPGTSYEQYF. CDR3 nucleotides: TGTGCCAGCAGCCCCGGGACTAGCTACGAGCAGTACTTC.

The rearrangement joins TRBV5-1 to TRBJ2-2, with 9 nucleotides matching TRBD2. J gave up 4 bases and V 2 bases, and 9 bases lay outside the gene matches. The CDR3 runs 17 residues. CDR1 is SGHRS and CDR2 is YFSETQ in the germline V gene. The CDR3: CASSFNTGTSSTGELFF. The CDR3 DNA is TGCGCCAGCAGCTTCAATACCGGGACTAGCAGCACCGGGGAGCTGTTTTTT.

The table lists this clone with a few counts. V and J are TRBV27 and TRBJ1-6; 10 positions match TRBD1. The V and J ends lost 5 bases and 10 bases, in that order; junction bases with no gene match: 11. The CDR3 contains 16 residues. Germline values: CDR1 MNHEY, CDR2 SMNVEV (reference sequence). CDR3 residues: CASSPRDRGGKSPLHF. CDR3 sequence (DNA): TGTGCCAGCAGTCCCCGGGACAGGGGAGGGAAATCACCCCTCCACTTT.